These T cell receptor beta chains were read from a single sample in a study of T cell responses to AZD1222 COVID-19 vaccine. Using immunoSEQ multiplex PCR, the repertoire was profiled, and TCRdb retains in-frame clones only, with some absent. The top ten hold approximately 3.3% of the sample, which has 100,000 or so clones, about 87% seen once. Here the sequenced sample was peripheral blood, taken on day 0 of AZD1222 vaccination. These receptor sequences come from an adult in good health. Each CDR3 is given with its conserved first and last residue. A D gene is named only where the DNA matches it firmly. The size field is filled for only some rows; it gives once, few, many or a size class.

V gene	D gene	J gene	clone size	CDR3 protein	CDR3 DNA
TRBV5-5	NA	TRBJ1-1	NA	CASSFTAGANTEAFF	TGTGCCAGCAGCTTCACGGCAGGAGCGAACACTGAAGCTTTCTTT
TRBV4-2	NA	TRBJ2-5	NA	CASSQGGVQETQYF	TGTGCCAGCAGCCAAGGGGGCGTCCAAGAGACCCAGTACTTC
TRBV24-1	NA	TRBJ1-2	NA	CATSDKRGGQSANYGYTF	TGTGCCACCAGTGATAAACGAGGGGGGCAGTCCGCTAACTATGGCTACACCTTC
TRBV5-4	TRBD1	TRBJ2-6	NA	CASTVEPTGGSGANVLTF	TGTGCCAGCACCGTAGAACCCACAGGGGGCTCTGGGGCCAACGTCCTGACTTTC
TRBV9	TRBD1	TRBJ1-6	NA	CASSGQDPGRSPLHF	TGTGCCAGCAGTGGACAGGACCCCGGGCGATCACCCCTCCACTTT
TRBV7-2	NA	TRBJ1-3	few	CASSSYTGAPTSGNTIYF	TGTGCCAGCAGCTCTTATACCGGGGCCCCGACCTCTGGAAACACCATATATTTT
TRBV11-1	TRBD1	TRBJ1-2	NA	CASSRDRGANYGYTF	TGTGCCAGCAGCCGGGACAGGGGAGCAAACTATGGCTACACCTTC
TRBV6-5	TRBD1	TRBJ1-2	NA	CASSYSQGVDGYTF	TGTGCCAGCAGTTACTCTCAGGGGGTAGATGGCTACACCTTC
TRBV9	NA	TRBJ2-7	NA	CASSVGLVDRHEQYF	TGTGCCAGCAGCGTAGGACTAGTGGATCGCCACGAGCAGTACTTC
TRBV6-6	TRBD1	TRBJ1-6	NA	CASSSDRVGSPLHF	TGTGCCAGCAGTTCGGACAGGGTTGGTTCACCCCTCCACTTT
TRBV18	TRBD1	TRBJ2-7	NA	CASSGTGVESYEQYF	TGTGCCAGCTCGGGCACAGGGGTAGAATCGTACGAGCAGTACTTC
TRBV7-3	TRBD1	TRBJ1-6	once	CASSPGQDESPLHF	TGTGCCAGCAGTCCAGGACAGGACGAATCACCCCTCCACTTT
TRBV7-2	NA	TRBJ2-2	NA	CASSFRQANTGELFF	TGTGCCAGCAGCTTCAGACAGGCGAACACCGGGGAGCTGTTTTTT
TRBV2	NA	TRBJ1-1	NA	CASSYDWNTEAFF	TGTGCCAGCAGTTACGACTGGAACACTGAAGCTTTCTTT
TRBV19	TRBD1	TRBJ2-7	NA	CASKASSGTGTYEQYF	TGTGCCAGTAAAGCTTCATCCGGGACAGGAACCTACGAGCAGTACTTC
TRBV7-3	NA	TRBJ2-5	NA	CASSFTRLQETQYF	TGTGCCAGCAGCTTCACGCGGCTTCAAGAGACCCAGTACTTC
TRBV11-2	NA	TRBJ1-3	NA	CASSLFLDPGGNTIYF	TGTGCCAGCAGCTTATTTCTTGACCCTGGGGGAAACACCATATATTTT
TRBV10-3	NA	TRBJ1-1	NA	CAISESIPETARGSEAFF	TGTGCCATCAGTGAGTCGATTCCAGAGACAGCCCGGGGGTCTGAAGCTTTCTTT
TRBV6-5	NA	TRBJ1-1	NA	CASSYSGRAGNTEAFF	TGTGCCAGCAGTTACTCGGGGCGCGCTGGGAACACTGAAGCTTTCTTT
TRBV18	NA	TRBJ1-1	NA	CASSPLEGTEAFF	TGTGCCAGCTCACCTCTTGAGGGCACTGAAGCTTTCTTT
TRBV11-2	TRBD1	TRBJ1-2	NA	CASSQKTGDHYGYTF	TGTGCCAGCAGCCAGAAAACAGGGGATCACTATGGCTACACCTTC
TRBV7-9	TRBD1	TRBJ1-2	few	CASSLSQGAGYTF	TGTGCCAGCAGCTTAAGCCAGGGGGCAGGCTACACCTTC
TRBV25-1	TRBD1	TRBJ1-4	NA	CASSALRQGANEKLFF	TGTGCCAGCAGTGCTTTAAGACAGGGAGCTAATGAAAAACTGTTTTTT
TRBV28	NA	TRBJ1-2	NA	CASSSPGPDVYGYTF	TGTGCCAGCAGTTCCCCGGGACCGGATGTCTATGGCTACACCTTC
TRBV19	NA	TRBJ1-2	NA	CASNAGNLYGYTF	TGTGCCAGTAACGCGGGGAATTTATATGGCTACACCTTC
TRBV11-2	NA	TRBJ1-3	NA	CASTSGFSGNTIYF	TGTGCCAGCACCTCAGGCTTCTCTGGAAACACCATATATTTT
TRBV6-6	NA	TRBJ2-5	NA	CASSYGGAQETQYF	TGTGCCAGCAGTTACGGCGGAGCACAAGAGACCCAGTACTTC
TRBV18	NA	TRBJ1-1	NA	CASSPGLAMNTEAFF	TGTGCCAGCTCACCAGGGCTGGCTATGAACACTGAAGCTTTCTTT
TRBV18	TRBD2	TRBJ2-1	NA	CASSPNSDGRARQFF	TGTGCCAGCTCGCCTAACTCAGATGGGAGGGCAAGGCAGTTCTTC
TRBV29-1	NA	TRBJ1-1	NA	CSVKGNTEAFF	TGCAGCGTCAAGGGTAACACTGAAGCTTTCTTT
TRBV27	TRBD1	TRBJ1-1	NA	CASSISLPGGGTEAFF	TGTGCCAGCAGTATCTCCCTCCCAGGGGGGGGTACTGAAGCTTTCTTT
TRBV5-1	NA	TRBJ1-5	NA	CASSPLGDSNQPQHF	TGCGCCAGCAGCCCCCTGGGGGATAGCAATCAGCCCCAGCATTTT
TRBV20-1	TRBD1	TRBJ1-2	once	CSASARTGTFGYTF	TGCAGTGCTAGTGCTAGGACAGGGACTTTTGGCTACACCTTC
TRBV19	TRBD1	TRBJ1-4	once	CAYRHQGTGGLANEKLFF	TGTGCCTACAGGCACCAGGGGACAGGGGGCTTGGCTAATGAAAAACTGTTTTTT
TRBV5-1	TRBD1	TRBJ2-7	NA	CASKGNRGDVHEQYF	TGCGCCAGCAAAGGTAACAGGGGCGACGTCCACGAGCAGTACTTC
TRBV19	NA	TRBJ2-1	NA	CASTPPGVGSYNEQFF	TGTGCCAGTACCCCACCGGGAGTGGGCTCCTACAATGAGCAGTTCTTC
TRBV7-2	TRBD1	TRBJ1-5	NA	CASSKDRGVGQPQHF	TGTGCCAGCAGCAAGGACAGGGGAGTAGGGCAGCCCCAGCATTTT
TRBV24-1	TRBD2	TRBJ2-5	NA	CATSDSPGGSGGETQYF	TGTGCCACCAGTGATTCGCCCGGCGGGAGCGGGGGTGAGACCCAGTACTTC
TRBV2	NA	TRBJ1-1	NA	CASSDPGLANTEAFF	TGTGCCAGCAGTGACCCCGGGTTGGCGAACACTGAAGCTTTCTTT
TRBV3-1/TRBV3-2	NA	TRBJ1-3	NA	CASSQGSVGGGNTIYF	TGTGCCAGCAGCCAAGGGTCTGTCGGAGGAGGAAACACCATATATTTT
TRBV28	NA	TRBJ1-2	NA	CASSLVGPNGYTF	TGTGCCAGCAGTTTAGTCGGTCCAAATGGCTACACCTTC
TRBV6-2/TRBV6-3	NA	TRBJ2-1	NA	CASSYSGNSYNEQFF	TGTGCCAGCAGTTACTCGGGCAACTCCTACAATGAGCAGTTCTTC
TRBV19	NA	TRBJ1-5	NA	CASREGPGPQHF	TGTGCCAGTAGGGAAGGTCCGGGACCCCAGCATTTT
TRBV4-3	NA	TRBJ1-1	few	CASSQDWGPPRMNTEAFF	TGCGCCAGCAGCCAAGATTGGGGCCCGCCGCGGATGAACACTGAAGCTTTCTTT
TRBV2	TRBD1	TRBJ1-2	NA	CASRPGGQTNYGYTF	TGTGCCAGCAGGCCAGGGGGACAGACTAACTATGGCTACACCTTC
TRBV3-1/TRBV3-2	NA	TRBJ1-2	NA	CASSRRQSSNYGYTF	TGTGCCAGCAGTCGCAGACAGTCAAGCAACTATGGCTACACCTTC
TRBV15	NA	TRBJ1-5	few	CATSRENYSNQPQHF	TGTGCCACCAGCAGAGAGAATTATAGCAATCAGCCCCAGCATTTT
TRBV2	NA	TRBJ1-5	NA	CASSELVPSNQPQHF	TGTGCCAGCAGTGAACTGGTGCCGAGCAATCAGCCCCAGCATTTT
TRBV7-2	NA	TRBJ1-2	few	CASSLGGSGYGYTF	TGTGCCAGCAGCTTAGGAGGGTCCGGGTATGGCTACACCTTC
TRBV11-2	TRBD1	TRBJ1-1	NA	CASSLRMNRGPLNTEAFF	TGTGCCAGCAGCTTAAGAATGAACAGGGGACCCTTGAACACTGAAGCTTTCTTT
TRBV12-3/TRBV12-4	NA	TRBJ1-1	NA	CASSSLTNTEAFF	TGTGCCAGCAGTTCCTTAACGAACACTGAAGCTTTCTTT
TRBV7-9	TRBD1	TRBJ1-2	NA	CASSLSGGPSEGYTF	TGTGCCAGCAGCTTATCAGGGGGACCCTCTGAGGGCTACACCTTC